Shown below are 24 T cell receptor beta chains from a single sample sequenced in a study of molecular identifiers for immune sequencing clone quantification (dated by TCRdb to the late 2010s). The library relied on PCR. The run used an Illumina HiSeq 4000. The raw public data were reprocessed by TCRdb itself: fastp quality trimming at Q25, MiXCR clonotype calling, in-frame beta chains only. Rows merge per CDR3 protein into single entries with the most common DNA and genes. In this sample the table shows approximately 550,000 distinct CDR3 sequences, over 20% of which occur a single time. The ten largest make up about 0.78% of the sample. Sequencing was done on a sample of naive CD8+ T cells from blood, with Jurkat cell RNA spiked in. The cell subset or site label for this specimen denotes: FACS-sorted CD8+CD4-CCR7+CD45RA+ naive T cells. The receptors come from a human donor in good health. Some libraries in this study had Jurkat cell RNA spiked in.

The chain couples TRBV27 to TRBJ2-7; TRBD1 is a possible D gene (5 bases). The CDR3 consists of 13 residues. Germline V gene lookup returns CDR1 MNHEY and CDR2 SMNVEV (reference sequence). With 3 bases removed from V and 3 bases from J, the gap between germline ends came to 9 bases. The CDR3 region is CASSFRANYEQYF. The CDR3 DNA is TGTGCCAGCAGTTTCAGGGCCAACTACGAGCAGTACTTC.

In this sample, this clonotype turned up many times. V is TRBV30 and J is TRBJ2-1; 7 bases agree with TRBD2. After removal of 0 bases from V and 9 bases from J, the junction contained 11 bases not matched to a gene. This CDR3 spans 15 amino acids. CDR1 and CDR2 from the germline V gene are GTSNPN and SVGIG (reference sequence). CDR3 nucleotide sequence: TGTGCCTGGAGTGTTGGACTAGACCCCCTGTCTGAGCAGTTCTTC. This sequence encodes CAWSVGLDPLSEQFF.

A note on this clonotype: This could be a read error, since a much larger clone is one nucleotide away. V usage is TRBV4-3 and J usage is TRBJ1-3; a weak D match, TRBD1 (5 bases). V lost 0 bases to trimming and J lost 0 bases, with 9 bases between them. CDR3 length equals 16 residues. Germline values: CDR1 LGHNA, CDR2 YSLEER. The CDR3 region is CASSQDLDNSGNTIYF. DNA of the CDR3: TGCGCCAGCAGCCAAGATTTGGACAACTCTGGAAACACCATATATTTT.

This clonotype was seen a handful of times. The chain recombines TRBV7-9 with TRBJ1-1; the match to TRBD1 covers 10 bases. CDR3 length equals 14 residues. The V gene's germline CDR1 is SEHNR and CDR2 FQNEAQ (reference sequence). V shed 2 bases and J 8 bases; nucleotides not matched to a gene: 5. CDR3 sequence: CASSLRQGAVEAFF. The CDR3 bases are TGTGCCAGCAGCTTAAGACAGGGGGCGGTGGAAGCTTTCTTT. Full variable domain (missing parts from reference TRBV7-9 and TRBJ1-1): DTGVSQNPRHKITKRGQNVTFRCDPISEHNRLYWYRQTLGQGPEFLTYFQNEAQLEKSRLLSDRFSAERPKGSFSTLEIQRTEQGDSAMYLCASSLRQGAVEAFFGQGTRLTVV.

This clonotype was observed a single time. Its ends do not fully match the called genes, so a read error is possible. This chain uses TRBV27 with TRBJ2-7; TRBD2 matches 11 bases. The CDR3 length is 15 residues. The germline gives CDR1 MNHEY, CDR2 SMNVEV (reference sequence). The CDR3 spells CASSRTSGHSYEKYF. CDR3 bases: TGTGCCAGCAGTAGGACTAGCGGGCACTCCTACGAGAAGTACTTC.

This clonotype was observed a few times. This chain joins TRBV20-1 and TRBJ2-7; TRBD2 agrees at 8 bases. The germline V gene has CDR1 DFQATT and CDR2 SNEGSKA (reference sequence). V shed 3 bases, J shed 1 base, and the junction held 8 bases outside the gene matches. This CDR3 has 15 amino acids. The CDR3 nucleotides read TGCAGTGCTAGTAATATAGCGGGGCGATCCTACGAGCAGTACTTC. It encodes CSASNIAGRSYEQYF.

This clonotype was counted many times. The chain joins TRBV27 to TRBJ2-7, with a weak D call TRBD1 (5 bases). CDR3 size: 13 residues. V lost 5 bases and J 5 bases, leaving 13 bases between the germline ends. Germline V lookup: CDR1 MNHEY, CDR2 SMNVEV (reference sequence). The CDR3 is CASSPRVGHEQYF. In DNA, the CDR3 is TGTGCCAGCAGTCCGCGTGTGGGGCACGAGCAGTACTTC.

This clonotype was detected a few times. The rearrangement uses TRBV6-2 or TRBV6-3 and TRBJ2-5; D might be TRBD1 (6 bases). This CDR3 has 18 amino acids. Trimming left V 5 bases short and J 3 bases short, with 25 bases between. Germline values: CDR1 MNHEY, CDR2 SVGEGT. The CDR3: CASSRFLLHRDGEETQYF. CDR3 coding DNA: TGTGCCAGCAGTAGATTCCTCCTTCACAGGGACGGCGAAGAGACCCAGTACTTC.

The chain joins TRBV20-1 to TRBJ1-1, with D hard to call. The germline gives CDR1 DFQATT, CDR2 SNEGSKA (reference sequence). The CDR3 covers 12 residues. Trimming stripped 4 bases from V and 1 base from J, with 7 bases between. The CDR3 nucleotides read TGCAGTGCTACTGGGGAGAACACTGAAGCTTTCTTT. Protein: CSATGENTEAFF.

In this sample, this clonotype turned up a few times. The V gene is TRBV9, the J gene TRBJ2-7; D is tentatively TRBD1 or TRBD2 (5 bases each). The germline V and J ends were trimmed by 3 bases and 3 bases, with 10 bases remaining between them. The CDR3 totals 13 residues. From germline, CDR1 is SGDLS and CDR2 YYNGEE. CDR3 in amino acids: CASSEGSLYEQYF. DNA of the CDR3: TGTGCCAGCAGCGAGGGGAGCCTCTACGAGCAGTACTTC.

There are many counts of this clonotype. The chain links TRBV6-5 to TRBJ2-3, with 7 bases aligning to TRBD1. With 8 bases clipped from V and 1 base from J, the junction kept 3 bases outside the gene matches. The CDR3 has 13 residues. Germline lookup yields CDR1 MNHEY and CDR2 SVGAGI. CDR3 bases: TGTGCCAGCGCTGGACAGGGCACAGATACGCAGTATTTT. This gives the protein CASAGQGTDTQYF.

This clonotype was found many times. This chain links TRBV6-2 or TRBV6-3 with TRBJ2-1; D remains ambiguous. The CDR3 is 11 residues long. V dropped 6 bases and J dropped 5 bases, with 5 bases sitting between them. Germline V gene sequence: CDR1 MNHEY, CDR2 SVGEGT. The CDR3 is CASSSNNEQFF. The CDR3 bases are TGTGCCAGCAGCTCTAACAATGAGCAGTTCTTC.

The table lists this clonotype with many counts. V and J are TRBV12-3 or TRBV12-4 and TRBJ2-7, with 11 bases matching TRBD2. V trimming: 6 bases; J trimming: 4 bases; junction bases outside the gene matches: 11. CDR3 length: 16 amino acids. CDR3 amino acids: CASSLATSGRGYEQYF. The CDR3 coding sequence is TGTGCCAGCAGCCTAGCAACTAGCGGGAGAGGTTACGAGCAGTACTTC.

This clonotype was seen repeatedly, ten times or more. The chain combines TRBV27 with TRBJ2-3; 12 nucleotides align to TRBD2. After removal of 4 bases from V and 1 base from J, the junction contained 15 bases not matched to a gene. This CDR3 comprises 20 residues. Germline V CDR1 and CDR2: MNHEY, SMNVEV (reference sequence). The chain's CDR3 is CASSSFDLAGGPSGTDTQYF. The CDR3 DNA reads TGTGCCAGCAGTTCCTTCGATCTAGCGGGAGGGCCCTCCGGCACAGATACGCAGTATTTT.

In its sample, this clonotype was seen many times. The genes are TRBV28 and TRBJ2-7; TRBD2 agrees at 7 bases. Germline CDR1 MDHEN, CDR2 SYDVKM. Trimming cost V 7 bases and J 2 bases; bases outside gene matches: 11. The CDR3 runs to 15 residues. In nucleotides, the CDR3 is TGTGCCAGCATCGGGAGGCCCGGGATTCCCTACGAGCAGTACTTC. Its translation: CASIGRPGIPYEQYF.

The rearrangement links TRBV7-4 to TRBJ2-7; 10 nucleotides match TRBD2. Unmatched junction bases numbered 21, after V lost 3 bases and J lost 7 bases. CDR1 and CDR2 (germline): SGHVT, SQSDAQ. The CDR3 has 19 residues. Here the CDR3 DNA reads TGTGCCAGCAGCTTCGTGGCATTGATGACCCCTAGCGGGAGAGTTGAGCAGTACTTC. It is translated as CASSFVALMTPSGRVEQYF.

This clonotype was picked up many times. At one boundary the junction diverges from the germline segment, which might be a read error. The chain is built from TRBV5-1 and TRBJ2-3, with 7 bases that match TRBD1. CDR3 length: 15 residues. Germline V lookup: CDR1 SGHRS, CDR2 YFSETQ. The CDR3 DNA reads TGTGCCAGCAGCCTAGAACAGGGGTCGGCAGATACGCAGTATTTT. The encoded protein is CASSLEQGSADTQYF.

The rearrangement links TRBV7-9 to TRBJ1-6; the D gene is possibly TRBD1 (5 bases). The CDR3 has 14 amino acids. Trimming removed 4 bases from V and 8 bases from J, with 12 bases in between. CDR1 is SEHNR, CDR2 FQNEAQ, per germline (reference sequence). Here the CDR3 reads CASSSTGLDSPLHF. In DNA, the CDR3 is TGTGCCAGCAGCTCAACAGGACTTGATTCACCCCTCCACTTT.

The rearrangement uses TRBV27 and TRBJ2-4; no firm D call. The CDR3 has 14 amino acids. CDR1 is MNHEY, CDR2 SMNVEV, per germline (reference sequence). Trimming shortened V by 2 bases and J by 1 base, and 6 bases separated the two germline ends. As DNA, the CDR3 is TGTGCCAGCAGTTTAACGGACGCCAAAAACATTCAGTACTTC. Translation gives CASSLTDAKNIQYF.

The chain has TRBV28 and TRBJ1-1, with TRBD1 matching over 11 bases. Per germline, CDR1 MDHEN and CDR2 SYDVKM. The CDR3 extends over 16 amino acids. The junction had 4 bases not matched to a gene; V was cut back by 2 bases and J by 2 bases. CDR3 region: CASSLGQGALNTEAFF. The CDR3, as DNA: TGTGCCAGCAGTTTAGGACAGGGGGCGTTAAACACTGAAGCTTTCTTT.

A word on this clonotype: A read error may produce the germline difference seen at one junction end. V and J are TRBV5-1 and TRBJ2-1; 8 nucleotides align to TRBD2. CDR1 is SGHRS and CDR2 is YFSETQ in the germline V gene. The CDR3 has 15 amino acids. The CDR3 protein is CASSLAGGVYNGQFF. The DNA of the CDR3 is TGCGCCAGCAGCTTGGCGGGGGGGGTCTACAATGGGCAGTTCTTC. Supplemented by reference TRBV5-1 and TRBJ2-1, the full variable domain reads KAGVTQTPRYLIKTRGQQVTLSCSPISGHRSVSWYQQTPGQGLQFLFEYFSETQRNKGNFPGRFSGRQFSNSRSEMNVSTLELGDSALYLCASSLAGGVYNGQFFGPGTRLTVL.

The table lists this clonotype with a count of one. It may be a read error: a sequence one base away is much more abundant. CDR3 DNA sequence: TGCGCCAGCAGCCGAGACTCAGCGGGTGATGAAAAACTGTTTTTT. It specifies CASSRDSAGDEKLFF. The V call is TRBV4-3, the J call TRBJ1-4, with no clear D. Germline-derived CDR1 and CDR2 are LGHNA and YSLEER. The CDR3 totals 15 residues. Trimming removed 4 bases from V and 6 bases from J, with 15 bases in between.

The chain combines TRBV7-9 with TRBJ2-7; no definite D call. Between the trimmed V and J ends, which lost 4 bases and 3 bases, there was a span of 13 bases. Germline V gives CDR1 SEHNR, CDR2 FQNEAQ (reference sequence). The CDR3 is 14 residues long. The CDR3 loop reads CASSWSSLDYEQYF. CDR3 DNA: TGTGCCAGCAGCTGGTCCTCATTGGACTACGAGCAGTACTTC.

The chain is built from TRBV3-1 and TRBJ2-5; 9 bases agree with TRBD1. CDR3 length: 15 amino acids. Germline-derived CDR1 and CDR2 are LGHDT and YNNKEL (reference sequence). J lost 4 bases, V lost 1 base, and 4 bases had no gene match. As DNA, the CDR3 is TGTGCCAGCAGCCAAGCGGGACAGGGTCTAGAGACCCAGTACTTC. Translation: CASSQAGQGLETQYF.